Given below is one T cell receptor (beta chain) in context. In the naive CD8 group, cells lacked CD45RO and were positively selected for CCR7, so terminally differentiated effector memory CD45RA+ cells were left out. Here immunoSEQ multiplex PCR was the method, and the copy in TCRdb shows in-frame clones only, minus some. The data show roughly 2,000,000 clones, just under 95% seen once. Germline values: CDR1 KGHSH, CDR2 LQKENI. Trimming took 3 bases from V and 5 from J, leaving 9 bases between them. CDR3 length: 13 amino acids. The data are from a study of shared clonotypes between healthy human individuals.

What was sequenced was naive CD8+ T cells from PBMCs. The TCR comes from a man between 18 and 35 years old in good health. Some clones in this sample may be carry-over from other donors' samples. The chain is built from TRBV18 and TRBJ2-3; D unclear. The DNA of the CDR3 is TGTGCCAGCTCACCCTTAGTAGGAGATACGCAGTATTTT. Protein sequence: CASSPLVGDTQYF. The variable domain in full, completed from reference TRBV18 and TRBJ2-3, reads NAGVMQNPRHLVRRRGQEARLRCSPMKGHSHVYWYRQLPEEGLKFMVYLQKENIIDESGMPKERFSAEFPKEGPSILRIQQVVRGDSAAYFCASSPLVGDTQYFGPGTRLTVL.